This TCR beta chain was identified during a study of OX40 agonist ivuxolimab in advanced cancers. Study overall: Ivuxolimab, which is an agonistic anti-OX40 (CD134) antibody, was administered to the patients. Six ivuxolimab dose levels, 0.01 to 10 mg/kg, were given intravenously every 2 weeks. Of mixed ages from about 23 to 85 and averaging around 60 years, the group was roughly 85% male.

The germline V gene has CDR1 ENHRY and CDR2 SYGVKD. This CDR3 spans 14 amino acids. Trimming at V came to 6 bases and at J to 4 bases, leaving 6 bases not matched to a gene. Clones were read by immunoSEQ multiplex PCR, and TCRdb kept only the in-frame ones, dropping some. Here the sample spans about 36,000 clones, under 85% being singletons. Findings and caveats of the study: On average, a greater number of expanded clones characterised CD8+ T cells relative to CD4+.

Regarding this clone: Its antigen is still unknown.

The TCR sequence derives from an adult with an advanced solid tumor such as melanoma, head and neck, liver or kidney cancer. The chain employs TRBV10-3 and TRBJ2-1, with 7 bases matching TRBD1. The material was CD4+ or CD8+ T cells sorted from blood, obtained in a trial of the OX40 agonist ivuxolimab. The CDR3 nucleotides are TGTGCCATCAGGTCCGGGACAGAGTACAATGAGCAGTTCTTC. It codes for CAIRSGTEYNEQFF.